What follows are 16 T cell receptor beta chains derived from one specimen sequenced in a study of T cell responses to AZD1222 COVID-19 vaccine (dated by TCRdb to about 2021). Interpreted using the paper, the time point label stands for: about 28 days (+/-7) after the second vaccine dose. Library prep was done by the immunoSEQ multiplex PCR assay. The table comes from immuneACCESS by way of TCRdb, which keeps in-frame sequences with V and J called. Part of the clones is missing from these tables; in studies checked, under half for an unresolved V gene and the rest for unknown reasons. This sample gives approximately 130,000 clones in total; approximately 90% of them show up just once. The leading ten clones occupy 9.5% of the sample. The sequenced sample was peripheral blood, obtained 28 days after the second AZD1222 dose. All receptors come from an adult who received the AZD1222 COVID-19 vaccine.

V is TRBV7-2 and J is TRBJ1-3; D is uncertain. Germline-derived CDR1 and CDR2 are SGHTA and FQGNSA. There are 16 residues in the CDR3. Trimming took off 5 bases at V and 0 bases at J, with 14 bases between the two ends. CDR3 region: CASSLYAGGSGNTIYF. CDR3 sequence (DNA): TGTGCCAGCAGCCTCTATGCGGGAGGCTCTGGAAACACCATATATTTT. The full variable domain, in which reference TRBV7-2 and TRBJ1-3 provide the parts outside the CDR3, is GAGVSQSPSNKVTEKGKDVELRCDPISGHTALYWYRQSLGQGLEFLIYFQGNSAPDKSGLPSDRFSAERTGGSVSTLTIQRTQQEDSAVYLCASSLYAGGSGNTIYFGEGSWLTVV.

In this sample, this clone turned up once. The chain carries TRBV7-3 and TRBJ1-1, with TRBD1 matching over 8 bases. The CDR3 spans 17 residues. Germline V gene lookup returns CDR1 SGHTA and CDR2 FQGTGA. V shed 5 bases, J shed 4 bases, and the junction held 15 bases outside the gene matches. The CDR3 here is CASSTKPLGQGVTEAFF. The CDR3, as DNA: TGTGCCAGCAGCACCAAGCCCCTTGGACAGGGTGTCACTGAAGCTTTCTTT.

This rearrangement joins TRBV18 to TRBJ1-5, with D tentatively TRBD1 (5 bases). This CDR3 has 16 amino acids. The germline V and J ends were trimmed by 1 base and 4 bases, with 14 bases remaining between them. Germline CDR1 reads KGHSH; CDR2 reads LQKENI. The CDR3 loop is CASSPQGQRGNQPQHF. The CDR3 DNA follows: TGTGCCAGCTCACCACAGGGGCAGAGGGGTAATCAGCCCCAGCATTTT. Complete variable domain (other parts from reference TRBV18 and TRBJ1-5): NAGVMQNPRHLVRRRGQEARLRCSPMKGHSHVYWYRQLPEEGLKFMVYLQKENIIDESGMPKERFSAEFPKEGPSILRIQQVVRGDSAAYFCASSPQGQRGNQPQHFGDGTRLSIL.

The chain carries TRBV4-1 and TRBJ1-5, with D perhaps matching TRBD1 (6 bases). This CDR3 region has 15 residues. With 5 bases removed from V and 3 bases from J, the gap between germline ends came to 14 bases. CDR1 is MGHRA, CDR2 YSYEKL, per germline. CDR3 nucleotide sequence: TGCGCCAGCAGCGCCCGGACAGCTTCCAATCAGCCCCAGCATTTT. The encoded protein is CASSARTASNQPQHF.

A remark on this clone: Other DNA sequences in the same sample also yield this CDR3. The chain is built from TRBV12-3 or TRBV12-4 and TRBJ1-5, with D hard to call. Trimming left V 4 bases short and J 4 bases short, with 5 bases between. The CDR3 sequence is 12 residues long. CDR3 residues: CASSSPNQPQHF. The CDR3 nucleotides read TGTGCCAGCAGTTCTCCGAATCAGCCCCAGCATTTT.

The chain couples TRBV7-2 to TRBJ1-2; D not certain. Germline V CDR1 and CDR2: SGHTA, FQGNSA. V was shortened by 0 bases and J by 2 bases, with 4 bases between the two germline ends. CDR3 size: 13 residues. CDR3 coding DNA: TGTGCCAGCAGCTTAGCTGTGAACTATGGCTACACCTTC. This sequence encodes CASSLAVNYGYTF. The entire variable domain, with the rest obtained from reference TRBV7-2 and TRBJ1-2, is as follows: GAGVSQSPSNKVTEKGKDVELRCDPISGHTALYWYRQSLGQGLEFLIYFQGNSAPDKSGLPSDRFSAERTGGSVSTLTIQRTQQEDSAVYLCASSLAVNYGYTFGSGTRLTVV.

The chain carries TRBV5-4 and TRBJ2-3; 9 nucleotides match TRBD1. V was pared by 1 base and J by 1 base, with 4 bases of the junction left unmatched. There are 16 residues in the CDR3. The V gene's germline CDR1 is SGHNT and CDR2 YYREEE (reference sequence). Here the CDR3 reads CASSLPGTGRTDTQYF. The CDR3 nucleotides are TGTGCCAGCAGCTTGCCAGGGACAGGGCGCACAGATACGCAGTATTTT. The variable domain in full, with the rest retrieved from reference TRBV5-4 and TRBJ2-3, is ETGVTQSPTHLIKTRGQQVTLRCSSQSGHNTVSWYQQALGQGPQFIFQYYREEENGRGNFPPRFSGLQFPNYSSELNVNALELDDSALYLCASSLPGTGRTDTQYFGPGTRLTVL.

The chain links TRBV18 to TRBJ2-2; TRBD1 matches 10 bases. CDR1 and CDR2 (germline): KGHSH, LQKENI. Germline trimming cut 3 bases from V and 6 bases from J; bases unmatched to any gene: 4. This CDR3 contains 15 residues. The CDR3, as DNA: TGTGCCAGCTCACCTGTGGGACAGGGGTCCGGGGAGCTGTTTTTT. This translates into CASSPVGQGSGELFF.

V gene TRBV3-1 (or the pseudogene TRBV3-2) combines with J gene TRBJ2-3; the match to TRBD2 covers 8 bases. The V gene's germline CDR1 is LGHDT and CDR2 YNNKEL (reference sequence). The CDR3 covers 15 residues. With 1 base clipped from V and 5 bases from J, the junction kept 5 bases outside the gene matches. The CDR3 here is CASSQGWREVDTQYF. For the CDR3, the DNA is TGTGCCAGCAGCCAAGGCTGGCGGGAGGTAGATACGCAGTATTTT.

The chain joins TRBV4-2 to TRBJ2-5, with unresolved D. This CDR3 is built from 16 residues. Trimming took off 4 bases at V and 1 base at J, with 16 bases between the two ends. Germline V gene sequence: CDR1 LGHNA, CDR2 YNFKEQ. CDR3 in amino acids: CASSRILSQLQETQYF. The CDR3 DNA sequence: TGTGCCAGCAGCCGCATCCTTTCGCAGCTCCAAGAGACCCAGTACTTC.

V gene TRBV18 combines with J gene TRBJ1-5; maybe TRBD1 (5 bases). This CDR3 has 15 residues. Germline CDR1 reads KGHSH; CDR2 reads LQKENI. The germline V and J ends were trimmed by 5 bases and 8 bases, with 19 bases remaining between them. The CDR3 bases are TGTGCCAGCTCAGCAGTACAGGCACCCATGGAGCCCCAGCATTTT. Residues: CASSAVQAPMEPQHF.

The chain couples TRBV5-1 to TRBJ2-6; no clear D. CDR1 is SGHRS and CDR2 is YFSETQ in the germline V gene. The CDR3 has 13 amino acids. V gave up 2 bases and J gave up 0 bases, with 0 bases separating them. In DNA form, the CDR3 reads TGCGCCAGCAGCTTCTCTGGGGCCAACGTCCTGACTTTC. Amino acid sequence: CASSFSGANVLTF. Together with reference TRBV5-1 and TRBJ2-6, the CDR3 gives the full variable domain: KAGVTQTPRYLIKTRGQQVTLSCSPISGHRSVSWYQQTPGQGLQFLFEYFSETQRNKGNFPGRFSGRQFSNSRSEMNVSTLELGDSALYLCASSFSGANVLTFGAGSRLTVL.

The CDR3 nucleotides are TGTGCCAGCAGCTTCGGGACAGGCACCTACGAGCAGTACTTC. The encoded protein is CASSFGTGTYEQYF. The chain is built from TRBV5-6 and TRBJ2-7; 8 bases fit TRBD1. The germline V gene has CDR1 SGHDT and CDR2 YYEEEE. V trimming: 2 bases; J trimming: 2 bases; junction bases outside the gene matches: 3. The CDR3 loop spans 14 amino acids.

The chain employs TRBV6-2 or TRBV6-3 and TRBJ1-2; 9 bases align to TRBD1. Germline CDR1 is MNHEY and CDR2 is SVGEGT. The CDR3 spans 14 residues. V trimming: 0 bases; J trimming: 12 bases; junction bases outside the gene matches: 8. The CDR3 is CASSYSWTGVIDTF. In DNA, the CDR3 is TGTGCCAGCAGTTACTCCTGGACAGGGGTAATCGACACCTTC.

The chain employs TRBV6-5 and TRBJ1-6; D is unclear. Trimming removed 2 bases at V and 10 bases at J, with 9 bases between. CDR1 MNHEY and CDR2 SVGAGI come from the germline V gene. The CDR3 loop spans 13 amino acids. CDR3 loop: CASSYPERSPLHF. In DNA, the CDR3 is TGTGCCAGCAGTTACCCGGAACGCTCACCCCTCCACTTT.

For this clone: This same CDR3 is encoded by further DNA sequences in the sample. The gene calls are TRBV6-1 and TRBJ1-1, with D unclear. In germline, CDR1 is MNHNS, CDR2 SASEGT. This CDR3 contains 13 residues. V lost 3 bases and J 5 bases, leaving 10 bases between the germline ends. The CDR3 DNA follows: TGTGCCAGCAGTGATCGGGGTTTAACTGAAGCTTTCTTT. It is translated as CASSDRGLTEAFF.